Listed here are 7 T cell receptor beta chains from one sample, sequenced in a study of blood T cell repertoires in COVID-19. Sequencing used immunoSEQ multiplex PCR; TCRdb keeps in-frame clones, though not all of them. The data contain under 40,000 clones, roughly 94% of them seen just once; the ten biggest clones take up 4.1%. Sequenced material: peripheral blood. Receptor source: a human donor with active COVID-19. The donor label of this sample is uncertain.

The CDR3 here is CATSDSPQGPGYTF. The CDR3, as DNA: TGTGCCACCAGTGATTCCCCTCAGGGTCCTGGCTACACCTTC. The chain employs TRBV24-1 and TRBJ1-2, with D possibly matching TRBD1 (5 bases). The V gene lost 2 bases and the J gene lost 7 bases, with 13 bases spanning the gap. The CDR3 sequence is 14 residues long. Germline loops: CDR1 KGHDR, CDR2 SFDVKD.

The CDR3 loop is CASSLYSETQYF. CDR3 bases: TGTGCCAGCAGCTTGTACTCAGAGACCCAGTACTTC. This chain connects TRBV5-4 to TRBJ2-5; D unresolved. This CDR3 spans 12 amino acids. With 1 base removed from V and 4 bases from J, the gap between germline ends came to 5 bases. CDR1 is SGHNT, CDR2 YYREEE, per germline (reference sequence).

The CDR3 is CAISVGAGVGSETQYF. CDR3 DNA: TGTGCCATCAGTGTGGGGGCCGGGGTGGGCTCGGAGACCCAGTACTTC. The V call is TRBV10-3, the J call TRBJ2-5; TRBD1 is a possible D gene (6 bases). Trimming removed 4 bases at V and 5 bases at J, with 20 bases between. The CDR3 sequence is 16 residues long. CDR1 and CDR2 from the germline V gene are ENHRY and SYGVKD.

This clone was seen more than once but under ten times. The rearrangement uses TRBV28 and TRBJ1-6, with 7 positions matching TRBD1. CDR3 length equals 15 residues. V was pared by 6 bases and J by 6 bases, with 8 bases of the junction left unmatched. Germline CDR1 is MDHEN and CDR2 is SYDVKM. CDR3 in amino acids: CASRPMTGSNSPLHF. Here the CDR3 DNA reads TGTGCCAGCAGACCCATGACAGGGAGTAATTCACCCCTCCACTTT.

The chain combines TRBV11-3 with TRBJ1-1, with D tentatively TRBD1 (5 bases). In germline, CDR1 is SGHNT, CDR2 YENEEA. V shed 0 bases and J shed 3 bases, with 14 bases lying between them. CDR3 length equals 16 residues. CDR3 bases: TGTGCCAGCAGCTTAGAGCGGGACTCCTCTGACACTGAAGCTTTCTTT. It specifies CASSLERDSSDTEAFF.

The V and J genes are TRBV28 and TRBJ2-7; TRBD2 agrees at 7 bases. The CDR3 is 14 residues long. The J segment lost 5 bases and the V segment lost 3 bases, leaving 7 bases of the junction unmatched. Per germline, CDR1 MDHEN and CDR2 SYDVKM. The CDR3 sequence: CASSFGAGVDEQYF. For the CDR3, the DNA is TGTGCCAGCAGTTTCGGTGCGGGAGTGGACGAGCAGTACTTC.

The rearrangement links TRBV18 to TRBJ2-5; 8 bases line up with TRBD1. There are 17 residues in the CDR3. The V gene end was trimmed by 6 bases and the J gene end by 0 bases; junction bases not matched to a gene: 12. CDR1 KGHSH and CDR2 LQKENI come from the germline V gene. The CDR3 nucleotides read TGTGCCAGCTCCCTAGGGACAGGAAATCGGTACCAAGAGACCCAGTACTTC. Its protein product is CASSLGTGNRYQETQYF.